This T cell receptor beta chain was sequenced in a study of control samples from healthy donors and cancer patients. Trimming removed 1 base at V and 6 bases at J, with 10 bases between. From germline, CDR1 is MNHNS and CDR2 SASEGT. The CDR3 has 13 amino acids. Libraries were prepared by immunoSEQ multiplex PCR; TCRdb keeps only in-frame clonotypes and omits some of them. The data contain more than 45,000 clones, approximately 90% of them seen just once; the ten biggest clones take up approximately 0.95%. Sequenced input: PBMCs. The chain couples TRBV6-1 to TRBJ2-7; D unresolved. The sequence was collected from a man aged 25-45 years with colorectal cancer. CDR3 bases: TGTGCCAGCAGTGAAGGAAGATCTACCGAGCAGTACTTC. Translated: CASSEGRSTEQYF.